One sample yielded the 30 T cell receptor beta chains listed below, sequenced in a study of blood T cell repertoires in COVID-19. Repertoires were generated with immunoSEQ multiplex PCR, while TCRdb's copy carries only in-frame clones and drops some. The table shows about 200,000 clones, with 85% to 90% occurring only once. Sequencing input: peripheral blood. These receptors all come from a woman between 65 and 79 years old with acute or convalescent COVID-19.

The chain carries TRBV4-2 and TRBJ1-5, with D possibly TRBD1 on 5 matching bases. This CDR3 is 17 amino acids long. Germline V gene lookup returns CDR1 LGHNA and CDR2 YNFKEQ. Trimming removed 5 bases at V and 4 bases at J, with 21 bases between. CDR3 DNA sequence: TGTGCCAGCAGCTTAGACGGGGCCCGGGAGATTAATCAGCCCCAGCATTTT. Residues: CASSLDGAREINQPQHF.

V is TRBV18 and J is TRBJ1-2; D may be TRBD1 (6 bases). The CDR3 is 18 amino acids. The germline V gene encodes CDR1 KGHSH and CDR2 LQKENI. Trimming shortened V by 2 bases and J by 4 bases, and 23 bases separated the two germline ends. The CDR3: CASSPAAPSGGQGYGYTF. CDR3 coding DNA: TGTGCCAGCTCACCAGCAGCTCCCTCCGGGGGGCAGGGCTATGGCTACACCTTC.

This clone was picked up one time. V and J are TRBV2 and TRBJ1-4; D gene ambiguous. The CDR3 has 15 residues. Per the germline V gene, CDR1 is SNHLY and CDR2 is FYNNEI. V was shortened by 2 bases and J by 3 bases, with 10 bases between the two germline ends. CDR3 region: CASSETERSNEKLFF. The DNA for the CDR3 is TGTGCCAGCAGTGAAACAGAGAGATCTAATGAAAAACTGTTTTTT.

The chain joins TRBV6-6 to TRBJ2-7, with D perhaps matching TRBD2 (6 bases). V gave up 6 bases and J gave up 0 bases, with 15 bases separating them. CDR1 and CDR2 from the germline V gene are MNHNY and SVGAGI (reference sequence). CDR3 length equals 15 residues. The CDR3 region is CASSLSGWISYEQYF. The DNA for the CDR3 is TGTGCCAGCAGCCTTAGCGGCTGGATCTCCTACGAGCAGTACTTC.

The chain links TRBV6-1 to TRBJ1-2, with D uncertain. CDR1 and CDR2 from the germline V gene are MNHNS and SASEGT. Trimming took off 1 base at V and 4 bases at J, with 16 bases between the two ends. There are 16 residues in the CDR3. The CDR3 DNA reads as TGTGCCAGCAGTGAAGTAGGCGGCCCTGACCCCTATGGCTACACCTTC. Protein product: CASSEVGGPDPYGYTF.

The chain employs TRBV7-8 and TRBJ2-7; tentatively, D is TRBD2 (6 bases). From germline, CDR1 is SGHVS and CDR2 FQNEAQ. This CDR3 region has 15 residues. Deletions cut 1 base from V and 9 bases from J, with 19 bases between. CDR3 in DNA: TGTGCCAGCAGCTTAGGGCGGGACGTGGTCCCGGGGCAGTACTTC. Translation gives CASSLGRDVVPGQYF.

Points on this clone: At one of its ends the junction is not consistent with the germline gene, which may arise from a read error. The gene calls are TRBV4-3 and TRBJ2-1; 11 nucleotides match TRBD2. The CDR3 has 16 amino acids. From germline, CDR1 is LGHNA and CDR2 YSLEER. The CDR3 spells CASSQSLAGGAPRQLF. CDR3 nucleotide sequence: TGCGCCAGCAGCCAGTCCCTAGCGGGAGGAGCCCCTAGACAGCTCTTC.

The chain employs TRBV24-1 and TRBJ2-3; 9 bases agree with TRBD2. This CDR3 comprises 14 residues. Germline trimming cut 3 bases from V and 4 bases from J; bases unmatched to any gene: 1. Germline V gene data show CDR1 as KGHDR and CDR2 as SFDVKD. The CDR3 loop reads CATSDAGGSDTQYF. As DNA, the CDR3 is TGTGCCACCAGTGATGCGGGAGGGTCAGATACGCAGTATTTT.

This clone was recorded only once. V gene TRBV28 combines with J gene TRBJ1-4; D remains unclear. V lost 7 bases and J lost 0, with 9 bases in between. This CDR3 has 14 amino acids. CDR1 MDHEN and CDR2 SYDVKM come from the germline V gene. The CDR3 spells CASKNSATNEKLFF. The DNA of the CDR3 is TGTGCCAGCAAGAATTCGGCAACTAATGAAAAACTGTTTTTT.

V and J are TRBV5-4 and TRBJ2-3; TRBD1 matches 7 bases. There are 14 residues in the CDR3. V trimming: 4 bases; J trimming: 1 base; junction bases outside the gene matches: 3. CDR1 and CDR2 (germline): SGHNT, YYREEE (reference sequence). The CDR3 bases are TGTGCCAGCAGCCCCGGACAGGGCACAGATACGCAGTATTTT. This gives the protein CASSPGQGTDTQYF.

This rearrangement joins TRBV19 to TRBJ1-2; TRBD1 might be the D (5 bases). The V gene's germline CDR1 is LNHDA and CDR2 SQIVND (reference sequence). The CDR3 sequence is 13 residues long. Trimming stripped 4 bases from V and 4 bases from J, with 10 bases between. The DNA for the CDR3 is TGTGCCAGTAGTAAGGGCAGGGCCTATGGCTACACCTTC. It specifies CASSKGRAYGYTF.

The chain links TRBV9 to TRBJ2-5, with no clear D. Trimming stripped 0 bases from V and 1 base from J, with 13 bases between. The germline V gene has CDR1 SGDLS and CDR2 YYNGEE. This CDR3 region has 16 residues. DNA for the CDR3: TGTGCCAGCAGCGTAGCCCTTTATAGCCCCCAAGAGACCCAGTACTTC. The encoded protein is CASSVALYSPQETQYF.

Here the CDR3 reads CASRTQGNTGELFF. CDR3 DNA sequence: TGTGCCAGCAGGACTCAGGGTAACACCGGGGAGCTGTTTTTT. J is TRBJ2-2 and V is TRBV5-5, with a possible D match to TRBD1 (5 bases). The V gene lost 5 bases and the J gene lost 2 bases, with 10 bases spanning the gap. This CDR3 has 14 residues. The germline V gene has CDR1 SGHKS and CDR2 YYEKEE (reference sequence).

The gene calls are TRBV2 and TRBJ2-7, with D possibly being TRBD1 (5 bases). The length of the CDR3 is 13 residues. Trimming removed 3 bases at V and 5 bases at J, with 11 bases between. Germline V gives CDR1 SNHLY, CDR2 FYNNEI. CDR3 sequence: CASSDSRVHEQYF. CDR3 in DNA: TGTGCCAGCAGTGATAGCAGGGTCCACGAGCAGTACTTC. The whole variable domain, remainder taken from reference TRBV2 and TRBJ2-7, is EPEVTQTPSHQVTQMGQEVILRCVPISNHLYFYWYRQILGQKVEFLVSFYNNEISEKSEIFDDQFSVERPDGSNFTLKIRSTKLEDSAMYFCASSDSRVHEQYFGPGTRLTVT.

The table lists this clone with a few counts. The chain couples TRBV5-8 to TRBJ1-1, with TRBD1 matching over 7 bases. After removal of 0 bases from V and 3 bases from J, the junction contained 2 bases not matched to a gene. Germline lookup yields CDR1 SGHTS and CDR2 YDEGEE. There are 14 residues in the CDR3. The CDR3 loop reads CASSLEGAHTEAFF. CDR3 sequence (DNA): TGTGCCAGCAGCTTGGAGGGGGCACACACTGAAGCTTTCTTT.

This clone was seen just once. The CDR3 loop reads CASSQVQGAPEGYTF. The CDR3, as DNA: TGCGCCAGCAGCCAAGTACAGGGGGCCCCAGAGGGCTACACCTTC. This rearrangement joins TRBV4-1 to TRBJ1-2, with TRBD1 identical over 9 bases. The CDR3 covers 15 residues. Germline CDR1 is MGHRA and CDR2 is YSYEKL. V shed 1 base and J 8 bases; nucleotides not matched to a gene: 8.

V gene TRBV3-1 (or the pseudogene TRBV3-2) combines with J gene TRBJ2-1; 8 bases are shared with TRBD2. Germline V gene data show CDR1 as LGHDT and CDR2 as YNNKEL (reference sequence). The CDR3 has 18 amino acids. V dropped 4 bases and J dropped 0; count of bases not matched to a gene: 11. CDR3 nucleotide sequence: TGTGCCAGCAGCCGCATACCGGGACTAGGGAGCTCCTACAATGAGCAGTTCTTC. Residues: CASSRIPGLGSSYNEQFF.

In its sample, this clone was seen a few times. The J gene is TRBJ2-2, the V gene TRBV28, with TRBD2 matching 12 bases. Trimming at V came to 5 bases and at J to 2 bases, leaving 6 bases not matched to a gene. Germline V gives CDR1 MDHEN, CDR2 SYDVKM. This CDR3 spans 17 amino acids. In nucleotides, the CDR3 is TGTGCCAGCAGTCTCCTAGCGGGAGGGCCAAACACCGGGGAGCTGTTTTTT. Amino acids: CASSLLAGGPNTGELFF.

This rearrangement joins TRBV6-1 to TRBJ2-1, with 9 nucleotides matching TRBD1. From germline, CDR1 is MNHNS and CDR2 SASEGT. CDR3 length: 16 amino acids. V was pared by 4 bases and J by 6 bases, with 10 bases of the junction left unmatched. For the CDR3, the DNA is TGTGCCAGCAGTGCACTAGGGGACAGGGCCCGCAATGAGCAGTTCTTC. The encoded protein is CASSALGDRARNEQFF.

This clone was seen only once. The DNA for the CDR3 is TGTGCCAGCAGATCACAGGCGGGGGGCACTGAAGCTTTCTTT. This encodes CASRSQAGGTEAFF. This sequence joins TRBV6-5 and TRBJ1-1, with D tentatively TRBD1 (5 bases). With 6 bases removed from V and 4 bases from J, the gap between germline ends came to 15 bases. Germline V lookup: CDR1 MNHEY, CDR2 SVGAGI. The CDR3 loop spans 14 amino acids.

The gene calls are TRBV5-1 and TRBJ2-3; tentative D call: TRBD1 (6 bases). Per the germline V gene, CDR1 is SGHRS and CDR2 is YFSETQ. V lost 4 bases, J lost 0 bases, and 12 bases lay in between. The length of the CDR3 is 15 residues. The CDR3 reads CASSLWTDSTDTQYF. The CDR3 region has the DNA TGCGCCAGCAGCCTATGGACAGATAGCACAGATACGCAGTATTTT.

The CDR3 reads CASSSLAGGQDTGELFF. CDR3 in DNA: TGTGCCAGCAGTTCGCTAGCGGGAGGACAGGACACCGGGGAGCTGTTTTTT. The genes are TRBV6-2 or TRBV6-3 and TRBJ2-2; 11 bases are shared with TRBD2. The CDR3 extends over 17 amino acids. CDR1 is MNHEY, CDR2 SVGEGT, per germline. V was clipped by 4 bases and J by 3 bases; unmatched bases: 7.

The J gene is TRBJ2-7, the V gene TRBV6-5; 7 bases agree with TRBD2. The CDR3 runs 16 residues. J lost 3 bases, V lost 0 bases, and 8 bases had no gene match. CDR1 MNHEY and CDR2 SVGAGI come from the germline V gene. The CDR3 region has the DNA TGTGCCAGCAGTTACTCCACTCGGCGGGGGAACTACGAGCAGTACTTC. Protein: CASSYSTRRGNYEQYF.

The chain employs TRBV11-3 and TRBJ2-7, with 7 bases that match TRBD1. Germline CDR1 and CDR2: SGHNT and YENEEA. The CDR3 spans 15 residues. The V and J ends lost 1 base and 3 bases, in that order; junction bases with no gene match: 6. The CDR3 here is CASSLAGTVNYEQYF. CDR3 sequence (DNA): TGTGCCAGCAGCTTAGCCGGGACAGTGAACTACGAGCAGTACTTC.

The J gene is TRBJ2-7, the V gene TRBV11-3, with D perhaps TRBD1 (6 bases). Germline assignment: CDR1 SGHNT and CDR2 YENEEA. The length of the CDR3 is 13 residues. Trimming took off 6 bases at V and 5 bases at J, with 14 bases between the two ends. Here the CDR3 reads CASSFDRLHEQYF. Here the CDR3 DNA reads TGTGCCAGCAGTTTTGACAGGCTCCACGAGCAGTACTTC.

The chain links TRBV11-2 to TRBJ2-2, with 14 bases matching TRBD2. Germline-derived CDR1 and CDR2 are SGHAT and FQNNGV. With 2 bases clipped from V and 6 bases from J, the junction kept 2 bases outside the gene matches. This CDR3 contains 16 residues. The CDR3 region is CASSLLTSGGAGELFF. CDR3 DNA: TGTGCCAGCAGCTTATTGACTAGCGGGGGGGCCGGGGAGCTGTTTTTT.

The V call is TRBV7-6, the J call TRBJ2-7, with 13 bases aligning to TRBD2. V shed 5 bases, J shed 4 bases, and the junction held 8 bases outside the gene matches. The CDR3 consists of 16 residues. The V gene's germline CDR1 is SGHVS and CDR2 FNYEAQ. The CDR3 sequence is CASSPQLAGGGYEQYF. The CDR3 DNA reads TGTGCCAGCAGCCCGCAACTAGCGGGAGGGGGTTACGAGCAGTACTTC.

The CDR3 DNA sequence: TGTGCCAGCTCACCACTCGGTCCAGGACAGGGTTTAAACTATGGCTACACCTTC. As protein: CASSPLGPGQGLNYGYTF. The chain employs TRBV18 and TRBJ1-2; 8 nucleotides align to TRBD1. In germline, CDR1 is KGHSH, CDR2 LQKENI. The CDR3 is made up of 18 amino acids. The V gene end was trimmed by 1 base and the J gene end by 2 bases; junction bases not matched to a gene: 12.

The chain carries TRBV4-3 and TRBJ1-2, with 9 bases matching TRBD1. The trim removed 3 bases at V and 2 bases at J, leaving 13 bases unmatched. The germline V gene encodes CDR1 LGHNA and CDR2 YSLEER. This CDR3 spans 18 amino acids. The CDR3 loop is CASSQFTSTGGANYGYTF. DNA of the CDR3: TGCGCCAGCAGCCAGTTTACCAGCACAGGGGGCGCAAACTATGGCTACACCTTC.

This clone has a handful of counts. Here the CDR3 reads CASPPSGSWGTDTQYF. The CDR3, as DNA: TGTGCCAGCCCCCCTAGCGGGAGTTGGGGCACAGATACGCAGTATTTT. The gene calls are TRBV28 and TRBJ2-3; TRBD2 aligns across 10 bases. Germline lookup yields CDR1 MDHEN and CDR2 SYDVKM. CDR3 length equals 16 residues. Losses at the gene ends were 8 bases for V and 1 base for J; bases not matched to a gene: 9.